This note documents a single T cell receptor (beta chain) sequence. This CDR3 has 14 residues. V was shortened by 0 bases and J by 4 bases, with 10 bases between the two germline ends. Germline V gives CDR1 SGHRS, CDR2 YFSETQ. This sample is part of a study of blood T cell repertoires in COVID-19. As for the study in general: Acute-phase and convalescent COVID-19 samples originated in the United States, Italy and Spain. Sources were T cells, B-cell-depleted T cells, or PBMCs; the material itself was cDNA or gDNA.

Under the authors' procedure: Estimation of nucleated cell counts was performed using reference gene primer amplification. This table comes from immunoSEQ multiplex PCR, and its TCRdb copy is limited to in-frame clones, with some not included. D and trimming were read from the DNA, whereas the V and J calls and clone size are those reported in that table. This sample has about 170,000 clones; about 88% occur once, and the top ten carry 7%. The genes are TRBV5-1 and TRBJ1-2; D is perhaps TRBD1 (6 bases). The sequenced sample was peripheral blood. The TCR comes from a woman older than 75 in a cohort sampled during active or convalescent COVID-19. Written as DNA, the CDR3 is TGCGCCAGCAGCTTGGTGGGGGCTAGCTATGGCTACACCTTC. It encodes CASSLVGASYGYTF.